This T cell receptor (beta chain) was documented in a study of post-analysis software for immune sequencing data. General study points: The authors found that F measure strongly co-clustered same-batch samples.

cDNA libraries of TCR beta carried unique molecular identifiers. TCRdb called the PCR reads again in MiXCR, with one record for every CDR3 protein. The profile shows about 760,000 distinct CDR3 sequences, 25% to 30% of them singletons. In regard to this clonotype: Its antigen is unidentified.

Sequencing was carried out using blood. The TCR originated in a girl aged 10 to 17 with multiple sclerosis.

The CDR3 DNA reads as TGCAGTGCCTACTACCGGGCCAGGTCCCGCTCACCCCTCCACTTT. Protein sequence: CSAYYRARSRSPLHF. The J gene is TRBJ1-6, the V gene TRBV20-1; no definite D call. V was shortened by 6 bases and J by 10 bases, with 22 bases between the two germline ends. The length of the CDR3 is 15 residues. Germline assignment: CDR1 DFQATT and CDR2 SNEGSKA (reference sequence).